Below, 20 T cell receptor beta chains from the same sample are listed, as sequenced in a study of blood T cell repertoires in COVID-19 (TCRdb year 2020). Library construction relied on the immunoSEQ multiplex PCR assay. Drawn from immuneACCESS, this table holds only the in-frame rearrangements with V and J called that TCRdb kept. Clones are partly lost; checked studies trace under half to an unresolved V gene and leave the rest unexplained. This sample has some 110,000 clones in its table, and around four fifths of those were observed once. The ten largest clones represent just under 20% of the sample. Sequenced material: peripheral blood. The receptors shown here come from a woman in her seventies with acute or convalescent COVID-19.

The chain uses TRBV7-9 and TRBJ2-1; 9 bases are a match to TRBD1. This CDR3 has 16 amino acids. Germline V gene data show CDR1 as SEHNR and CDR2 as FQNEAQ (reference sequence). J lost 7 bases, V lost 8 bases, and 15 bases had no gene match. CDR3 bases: TGTGCCAGCGGCCGAACCCCGGGACAGGGAGGAAATGAGCAGTTCTTC. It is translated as CASGRTPGQGGNEQFF.

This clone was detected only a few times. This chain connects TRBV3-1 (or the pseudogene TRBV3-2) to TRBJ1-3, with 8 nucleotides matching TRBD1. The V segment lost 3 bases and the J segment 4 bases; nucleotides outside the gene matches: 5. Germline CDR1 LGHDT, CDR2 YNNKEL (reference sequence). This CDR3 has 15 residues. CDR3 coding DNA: TGTGCCAGCAGCCACGGACAGGGCAGCGGAAACACCATATATTTT. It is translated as CASSHGQGSGNTIYF.

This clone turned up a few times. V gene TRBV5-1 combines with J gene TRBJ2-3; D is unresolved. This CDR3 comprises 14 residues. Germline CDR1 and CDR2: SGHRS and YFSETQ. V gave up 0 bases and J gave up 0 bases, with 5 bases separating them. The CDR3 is CASSLERSTDTQYF. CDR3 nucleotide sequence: TGCGCCAGCAGCTTGGAGCGTAGCACAGATACGCAGTATTTT.

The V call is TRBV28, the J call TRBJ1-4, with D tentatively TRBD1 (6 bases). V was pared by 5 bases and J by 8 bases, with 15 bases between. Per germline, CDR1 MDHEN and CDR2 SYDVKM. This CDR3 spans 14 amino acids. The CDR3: CASSRGGTEEKLFF. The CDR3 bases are TGTGCCAGCAGTCGTGGGGGCACAGAGGAAAAACTGTTTTTT. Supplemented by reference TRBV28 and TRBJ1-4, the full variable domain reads DVKVTQSSRYLVKRTGEKVFLECVQDMDHENMFWYRQDPGLGLRLIYFSYDVKMKEKGDIPEGYSVSREKKERFSLILESASTNQTSMYLCASSRGGTEEKLFFGSGTQLSVL.

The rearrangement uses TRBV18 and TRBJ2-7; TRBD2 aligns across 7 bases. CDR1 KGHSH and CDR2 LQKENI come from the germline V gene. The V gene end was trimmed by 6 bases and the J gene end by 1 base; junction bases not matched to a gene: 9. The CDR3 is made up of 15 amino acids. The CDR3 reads CASSRGEHSSYEQYF. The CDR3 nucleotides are TGTGCCAGCTCCCGGGGGGAGCATAGTTCCTACGAGCAGTACTTC.

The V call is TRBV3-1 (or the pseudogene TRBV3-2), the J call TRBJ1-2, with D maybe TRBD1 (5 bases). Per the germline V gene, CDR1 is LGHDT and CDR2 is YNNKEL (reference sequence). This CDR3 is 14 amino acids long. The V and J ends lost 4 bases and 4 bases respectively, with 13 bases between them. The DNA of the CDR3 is TGTGCCAGCAGCCCCCCTGGGGCCGGCTATGGCTACACCTTC. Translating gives CASSPPGAGYGYTF.

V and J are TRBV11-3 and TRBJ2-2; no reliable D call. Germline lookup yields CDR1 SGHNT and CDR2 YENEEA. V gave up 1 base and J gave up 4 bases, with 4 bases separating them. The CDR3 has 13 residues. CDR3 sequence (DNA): TGTGCCAGCAGCTTAGCTCCCACCGGGGAGCTGTTTTTT. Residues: CASSLAPTGELFF.

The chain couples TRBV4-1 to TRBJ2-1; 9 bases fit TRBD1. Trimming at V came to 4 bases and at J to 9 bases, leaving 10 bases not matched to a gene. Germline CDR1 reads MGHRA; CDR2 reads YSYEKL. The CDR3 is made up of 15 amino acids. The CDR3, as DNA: TGCGCCAGCAGCCTGGGACAGGGAAATTCCGGTGAGCAGTTCTTC. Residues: CASSLGQGNSGEQFF.

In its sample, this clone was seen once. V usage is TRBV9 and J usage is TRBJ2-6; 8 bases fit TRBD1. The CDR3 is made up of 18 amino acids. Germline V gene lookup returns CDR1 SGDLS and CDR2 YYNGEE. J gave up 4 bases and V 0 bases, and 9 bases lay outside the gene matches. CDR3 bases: TGTGCCAGCAGCGTAGGTTCAGGGGGCGACTTGGGGGCCAACGTCCTGACTTTC. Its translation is CASSVGSGGDLGANVLTF.

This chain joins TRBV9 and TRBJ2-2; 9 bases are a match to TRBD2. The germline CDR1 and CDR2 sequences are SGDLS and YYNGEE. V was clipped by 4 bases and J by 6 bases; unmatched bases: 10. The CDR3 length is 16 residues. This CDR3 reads CASSTTSGSWAGELFF. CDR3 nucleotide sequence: TGTGCCAGCAGCACCACTAGCGGGTCTTGGGCCGGGGAGCTGTTTTTT.

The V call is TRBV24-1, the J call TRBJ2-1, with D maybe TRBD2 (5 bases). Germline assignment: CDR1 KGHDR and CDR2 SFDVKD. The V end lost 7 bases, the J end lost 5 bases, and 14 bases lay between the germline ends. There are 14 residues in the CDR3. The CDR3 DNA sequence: TGTGCCACCAGATCTAGCTTTTCGAACAATGAGCAGTTCTTC. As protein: CATRSSFSNNEQFF.

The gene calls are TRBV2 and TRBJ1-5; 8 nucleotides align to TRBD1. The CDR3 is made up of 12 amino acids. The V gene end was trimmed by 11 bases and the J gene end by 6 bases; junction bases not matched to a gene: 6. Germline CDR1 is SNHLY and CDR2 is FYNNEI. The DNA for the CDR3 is TGTGCCTCAGGGGGCGCCGGTCAGCCCCAGCATTTT. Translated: CASGGAGQPQHF.

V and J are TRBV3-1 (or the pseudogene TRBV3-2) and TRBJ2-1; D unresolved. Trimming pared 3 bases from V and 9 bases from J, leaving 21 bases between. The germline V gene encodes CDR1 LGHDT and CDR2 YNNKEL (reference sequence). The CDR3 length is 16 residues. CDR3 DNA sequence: TGTGCCAGCAGCCAGTCGGAGCTCCGCCCCTATGGTGAGCAGTTCTTC. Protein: CASSQSELRPYGEQFF.

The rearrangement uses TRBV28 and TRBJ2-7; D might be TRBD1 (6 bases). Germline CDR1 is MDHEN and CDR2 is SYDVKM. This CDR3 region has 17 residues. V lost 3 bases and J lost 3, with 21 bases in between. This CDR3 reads CASSFPGQSGHYYEQYF. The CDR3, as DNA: TGTGCCAGCAGTTTTCCCGGGCAATCGGGACACTACTACGAGCAGTACTTC.

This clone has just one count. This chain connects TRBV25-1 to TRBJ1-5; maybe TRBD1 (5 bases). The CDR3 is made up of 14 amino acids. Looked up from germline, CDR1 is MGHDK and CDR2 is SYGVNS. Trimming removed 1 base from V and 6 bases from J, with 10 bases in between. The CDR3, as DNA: TGTGCCAGCAGTGAATCAGGGCTCAGTCAGCCCCAGCATTTT. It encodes CASSESGLSQPQHF.

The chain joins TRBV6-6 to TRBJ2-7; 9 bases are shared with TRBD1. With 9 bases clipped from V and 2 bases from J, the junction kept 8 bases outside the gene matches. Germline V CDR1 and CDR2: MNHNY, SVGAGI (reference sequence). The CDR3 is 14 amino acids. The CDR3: CASSGTGNTYEQYF. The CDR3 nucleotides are TGTGCCAGTTCTGGGACAGGGAACACCTACGAGCAGTACTTC.

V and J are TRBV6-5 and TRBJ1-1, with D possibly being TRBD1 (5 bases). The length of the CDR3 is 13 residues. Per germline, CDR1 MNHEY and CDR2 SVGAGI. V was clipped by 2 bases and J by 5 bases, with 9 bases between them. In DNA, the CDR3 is TGTGCCAGCAGTTACCGACAGCTGACTGAAGCTTTCTTT. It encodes CASSYRQLTEAFF.

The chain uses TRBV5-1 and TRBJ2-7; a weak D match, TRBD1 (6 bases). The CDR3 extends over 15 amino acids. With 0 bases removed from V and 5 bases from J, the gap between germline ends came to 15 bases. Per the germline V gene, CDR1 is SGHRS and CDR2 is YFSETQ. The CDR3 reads CASSLGGVRGHEQYF. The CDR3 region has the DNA TGCGCCAGCAGCTTGGGAGGGGTCAGGGGCCACGAGCAGTACTTC.

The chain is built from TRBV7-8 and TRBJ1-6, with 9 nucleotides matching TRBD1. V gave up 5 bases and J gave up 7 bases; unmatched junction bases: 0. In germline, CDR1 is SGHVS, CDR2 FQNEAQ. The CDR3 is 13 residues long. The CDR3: CASSGTGNSPLHF. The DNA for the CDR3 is TGTGCCAGCAGCGGGACAGGGAATTCACCCCTCCACTTT.

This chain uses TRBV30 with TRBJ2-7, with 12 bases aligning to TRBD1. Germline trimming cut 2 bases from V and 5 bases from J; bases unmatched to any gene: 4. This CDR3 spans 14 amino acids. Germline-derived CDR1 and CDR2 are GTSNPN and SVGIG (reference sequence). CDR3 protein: CAWSRDRGRHEQYF. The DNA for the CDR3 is TGTGCCTGGAGTCGGGACAGGGGGCGCCACGAGCAGTACTTC. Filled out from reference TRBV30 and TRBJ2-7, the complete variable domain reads SQTIHQWPATLVQPVGSPLSLECTVEGTSNPNLYWYRQAAGRGLQLLFYSVGIGQISSEVPQNLSASRPQDRQFILSSKKLLLSDSGFYLCAWSRDRGRHEQYFGPGTRLTVT.